This T cell receptor beta chain is from a study of identifying expanded T cells in peripheral blood. General observations from the study: Clone count variance between approximately 2-week samples rose with total template count. Roughly 1.2 clones differed between technical replicates, versus around 15 and 19 over time.

On this clone: Its antigen is not identified.

Generated by immunoSEQ multiplex PCR, the TCRdb table keeps only in-frame clones and is missing some. The data show about 130,000 clones, with 75% to 90% seen just once and 7.5% to 8.5% held by the top ten. No infections or other immune events were documented during collection. The sequenced sample was blood. The receptor's source is a person aged 18 to 69 in good health.

The CDR3 coding sequence is TGCGCCAGCAGCCCAGGGGCATTCTATGGCTACACCTTC. It encodes CASSPGAFYGYTF. The chain employs TRBV5-1 and TRBJ1-2; D perhaps matches TRBD1 (6 bases). Per the germline V gene, CDR1 is SGHRS and CDR2 is YFSETQ. V was pared by 4 bases and J by 4 bases, with 11 bases between. The CDR3 loop spans 13 amino acids.